This T cell receptor (beta chain) stems from a study of cytotoxic CD8 clonotypes in ibrutinib-treated CLL. Whole-study findings and limits: In comparison with age-matched healthy donors, baseline clonality was higher and tracked circulating CD8+ T-cell counts.

Genomic DNA (approximately 2.1 micrograms) was obtained from cryopreserved PBMCs for construction of TCR beta libraries. Profiling relied on immunoSEQ multiplex PCR, and the TCRdb table lists in-frame clones only, not all of them. The sample includes about 140,000 clones, approximately 90% seen only once; the top ten take 10% to 11%. Looked up from germline, CDR1 is KGHSH and CDR2 is LQKENI. Trimming cost V 0 bases and J 5 bases; bases outside gene matches: 2. The CDR3 consists of 15 residues. Details on this clone: Its specificity is not known.

Sequencing was performed on PBMCs, taken after 12 months of ibrutinib treatment. The clonotype comes from a human donor with chronic lymphocytic leukemia. V usage is TRBV18 and J usage is TRBJ2-5; the match to TRBD2 covers 11 bases. The DNA of the CDR3 is TGTGCCAGCTCACCACCCCTAGCGGGAGGTGAGACCCAGTACTTC. This encodes CASSPPLAGGETQYF.